A selection of T cell receptor beta chains follows, all from one sample in a study of PD-1 blockade in mismatch repair-deficient tumors. Measured with immunoSEQ multiplex PCR; TCRdb has only the in-frame clones, and not every one. The sample records some 130,000 clones, roughly 86% being singletons. The material sequenced was peripheral blood, taken just over 70 weeks after starting pembrolizumab. These receptors all stem from an adult with mismatch repair-deficient cancer. CDR3s include the opening cysteine and the closing phenylalanine or tryptophan. D genes are given only for firm matches. Rows give clone size only sometimes, using once, few, many, or a class for an expanded clone.

d_call: TRBD1
v_call: TRBV6-5
clone_size: NA
j_call: TRBJ1-1
cdr3_nt: TGTGCCAGCAGTTACTCCCAGGGGGGGACTGAAGCTTTCTTT
cdr3_aa: CASSYSQGGTEAFF

d_call: NA
v_call: TRBV6-6
clone_size: NA
j_call: TRBJ2-2
cdr3_nt: TGTGCCATGGCGGGGTCGGTGAACACCGGGGAGCTGTTTTTT
cdr3_aa: CAMAGSVNTGELFF

d_call: TRBD2
v_call: TRBV5-1
clone_size: NA
j_call: TRBJ2-1
cdr3_nt: TGCGCCAGCAGCTTGCCGTCGGCTAGCGGGATCAATGAGCAGTTCTTC
cdr3_aa: CASSLPSASGINEQFF

d_call: TRBD1
v_call: TRBV7-9
clone_size: NA
j_call: TRBJ1-1
cdr3_nt: TGTGCCAGCAGCGACACAGGGACAGGGCTGGCTTTCTTT
cdr3_aa: CASSDTGTGLAFF

d_call: NA
v_call: TRBV14
clone_size: NA
j_call: TRBJ1-5
cdr3_nt: TGTGCCAGCAGCCAAGCCAGGAATCAGCCCCAGCATTTT
cdr3_aa: CASSQARNQPQHF

d_call: TRBD1
v_call: TRBV5-6
clone_size: once
j_call: TRBJ2-7
cdr3_nt: TGTGCCAGCAGCTCCGGGACAGAGAATTCAGGGCAGTACTTC
cdr3_aa: CASSSGTENSGQYF

d_call: TRBD2
v_call: TRBV13
clone_size: NA
j_call: TRBJ2-7
cdr3_nt: TGTGCCAGCAGCCCGCCGGGACTAGCGGGTTCCTACGAGCAGTACTTC
cdr3_aa: CASSPPGLAGSYEQYF

d_call: NA
v_call: TRBV4-1
clone_size: NA
j_call: TRBJ1-1
cdr3_nt: TGCGCCAGCAGGCTGGAGGGCATGAACACTGAAGCTTTCTTT
cdr3_aa: CASRLEGMNTEAFF

d_call: TRBD2
v_call: TRBV30
clone_size: NA
j_call: TRBJ2-1
cdr3_nt: TGTGCCTGCGATAGCGGGAGCGCAAATGAGCAGTTCTTC
cdr3_aa: CACDSGSANEQFF

d_call: NA
v_call: TRBV27
clone_size: NA
j_call: TRBJ2-3
cdr3_nt: TGTGCCAGCAGAATAGGACTAACCTCTTTAGATACGCAGTATTTT
cdr3_aa: CASRIGLTSLDTQYF

d_call: NA
v_call: TRBV6-1
clone_size: once
j_call: TRBJ1-1
cdr3_nt: TGTGCCAGCAGCCGGAACTCCCCAGGGGCTGAAGCTTTCTTT
cdr3_aa: CASSRNSPGAEAFF

d_call: NA
v_call: TRBV5-1
clone_size: NA
j_call: TRBJ1-1
cdr3_nt: TGCGCCAGCAGCTCTCAAAAATTGTGGAACACTGAAGCTTTCTTT
cdr3_aa: CASSSQKLWNTEAFF

d_call: NA
v_call: TRBV28
clone_size: NA
j_call: TRBJ2-7
cdr3_nt: TGTGCCAGCAGTACGGGACGAGGGACCTACGAGCAGTACTTC
cdr3_aa: CASSTGRGTYEQYF

d_call: TRBD2
v_call: TRBV9
clone_size: once
j_call: TRBJ2-3
cdr3_nt: TGTGCCAGCAGCGTAGTAGCGGGAGACGTGTATACGCAGTATTTT
cdr3_aa: CASSVVAGDVYTQYF

d_call: NA
v_call: TRBV7-8
clone_size: NA
j_call: TRBJ2-7
cdr3_nt: TGTGCCAGCAGCCTCCTCGGGTCCGAGCAGTACTTC
cdr3_aa: CASSLLGSEQYF

d_call: NA
v_call: TRBV9
clone_size: NA
j_call: TRBJ2-5
cdr3_nt: TGTGCCAGCAGCGCACGGGATATCCAAGAGACCCAGTACTTC
cdr3_aa: CASSARDIQETQYF